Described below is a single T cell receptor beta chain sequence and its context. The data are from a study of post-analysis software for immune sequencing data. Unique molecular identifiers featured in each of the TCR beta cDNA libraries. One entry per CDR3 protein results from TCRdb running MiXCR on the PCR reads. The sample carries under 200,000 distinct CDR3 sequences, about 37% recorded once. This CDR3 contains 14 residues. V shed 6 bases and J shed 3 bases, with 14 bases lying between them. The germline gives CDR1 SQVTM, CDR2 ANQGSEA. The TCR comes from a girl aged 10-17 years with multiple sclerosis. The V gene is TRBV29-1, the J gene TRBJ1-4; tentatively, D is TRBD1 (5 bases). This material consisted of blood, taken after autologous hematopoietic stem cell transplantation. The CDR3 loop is CSVDLTGSNEKLFF. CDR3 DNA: TGCAGCGTCGATCTCACAGGATCTAATGAAAAACTGTTTTTT.